The T cell receptor (beta chain) described here comes from a study of blood T cell repertoires in COVID-19. As for the study in general: Whether acute or convalescent, the COVID-19 samples came from the United States, Italy and Spain. PBMCs, B-cell-depleted T cells, or T cells provided the cDNA or gDNA that made up the material.

How the authors handled the data: Counts of nucleated cells, estimated from reference gene primer amplification, were obtained. The data were produced by immunoSEQ multiplex PCR, yet TCRdb's version contains in-frame clones alone and is incomplete. That table supplies the V and J calls and clone size; D and trimming were determined from the DNA. Here the sample spans 200,000 to 250,000 clones, roughly 88% being singletons. Germline lookup yields CDR1 SEHNR and CDR2 FQNEAQ (reference sequence). V lost 5 bases and J lost 4, with 12 bases in between. This CDR3 comprises 14 residues. This sequence joins TRBV7-9 and TRBJ2-1; tentative D call: TRBD2 (6 bases). Sequencing was carried out using peripheral blood. The sequence came from a man aged 18 to 30 with active or convalescent COVID-19. CDR3 bases: TGTGCCAGCAGCCTAGTGGGGACTTACAATGAGCAGTTCTTC. This encodes CASSLVGTYNEQFF. Full variable domain (outside the CDR3, taken from reference TRBV7-9 and TRBJ2-1): DTGVSQNPRHKITKRGQNVTFRCDPISEHNRLYWYRQTLGQGPEFLTYFQNEAQLEKSRLLSDRFSAERPKGSFSTLEIQRTEQGDSAMYLCASSLVGTYNEQFFGPGTRLTVL.